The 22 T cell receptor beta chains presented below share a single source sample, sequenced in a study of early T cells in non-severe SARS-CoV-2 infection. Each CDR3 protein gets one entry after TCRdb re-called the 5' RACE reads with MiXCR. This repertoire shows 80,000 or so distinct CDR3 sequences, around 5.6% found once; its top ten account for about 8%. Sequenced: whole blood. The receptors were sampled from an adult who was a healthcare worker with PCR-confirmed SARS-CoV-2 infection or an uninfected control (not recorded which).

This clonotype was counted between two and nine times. The CDR3 nucleotides are TGTGCCAGCAGCTTCCGACAGGGAAGTAATTTAAAGAACACCGGGGAGCTGTTTTTT. Residues: CASSFRQGSNLKNTGELFF. The chain uses TRBV7-2 and TRBJ2-2; 7 positions match TRBD1. The germline V gene has CDR1 SGHTA and CDR2 FQGNSA. J lost 1 base, V lost 3 bases, and 14 bases had no gene match. The CDR3 has 19 residues.

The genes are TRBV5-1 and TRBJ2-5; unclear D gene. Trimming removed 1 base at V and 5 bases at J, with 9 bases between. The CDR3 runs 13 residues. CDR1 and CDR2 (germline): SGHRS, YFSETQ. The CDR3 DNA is TGCGCCAGCAGCTTGTTAGGGTTGGAGACCCAGTACTTC. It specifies CASSLLGLETQYF.

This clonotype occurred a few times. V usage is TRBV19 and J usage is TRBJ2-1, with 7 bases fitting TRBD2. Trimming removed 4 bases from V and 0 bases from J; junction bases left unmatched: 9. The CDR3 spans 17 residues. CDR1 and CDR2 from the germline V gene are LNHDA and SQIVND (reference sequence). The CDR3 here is CASSKGLVGVSYNEQFF. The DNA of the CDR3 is TGTGCCAGTAGTAAAGGACTAGTGGGAGTCTCCTACAATGAGCAGTTCTTC.

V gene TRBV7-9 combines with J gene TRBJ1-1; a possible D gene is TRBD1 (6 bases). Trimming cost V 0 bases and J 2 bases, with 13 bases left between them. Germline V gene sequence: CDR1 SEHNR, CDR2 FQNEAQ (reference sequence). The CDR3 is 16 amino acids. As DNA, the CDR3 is TGTGCCAGCAGCTTAGCCACCGGGACACTAAACACTGAAGCTTTCTTT. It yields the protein CASSLATGTLNTEAFF.

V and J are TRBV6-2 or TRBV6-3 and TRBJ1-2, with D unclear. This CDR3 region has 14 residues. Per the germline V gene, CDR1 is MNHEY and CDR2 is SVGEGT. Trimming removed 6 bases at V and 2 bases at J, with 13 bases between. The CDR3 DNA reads TGTGCCAGCAGGCGTCTACCAGAAAACTATGGCTACACCTTC. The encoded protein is CASRRLPENYGYTF.

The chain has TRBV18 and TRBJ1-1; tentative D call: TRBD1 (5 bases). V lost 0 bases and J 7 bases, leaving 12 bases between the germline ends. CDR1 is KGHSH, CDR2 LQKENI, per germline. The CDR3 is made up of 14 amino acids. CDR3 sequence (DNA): TGTGCCAGCTCACCACCTGACAGCCATATTGAAGCTTTCTTT. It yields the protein CASSPPDSHIEAFF.

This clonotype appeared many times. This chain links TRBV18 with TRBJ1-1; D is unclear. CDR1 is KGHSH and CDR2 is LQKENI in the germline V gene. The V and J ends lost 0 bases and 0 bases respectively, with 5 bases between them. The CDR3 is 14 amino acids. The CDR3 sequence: CASSPPSLNTEAFF. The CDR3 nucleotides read TGTGCCAGCTCACCACCGTCCCTGAACACTGAAGCTTTCTTT.

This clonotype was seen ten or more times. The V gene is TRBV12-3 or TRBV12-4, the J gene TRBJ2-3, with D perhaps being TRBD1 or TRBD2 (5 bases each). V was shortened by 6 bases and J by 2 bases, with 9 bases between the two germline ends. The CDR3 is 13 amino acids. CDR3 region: CASSPGPTDTQYF. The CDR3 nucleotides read TGTGCCAGCAGCCCGGGACCCACAGATACGCAGTATTTT.

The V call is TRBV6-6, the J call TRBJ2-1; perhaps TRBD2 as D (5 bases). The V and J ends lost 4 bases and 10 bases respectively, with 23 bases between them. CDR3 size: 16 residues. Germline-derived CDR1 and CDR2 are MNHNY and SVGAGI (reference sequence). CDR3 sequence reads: CASSSLATVAHPEQFF. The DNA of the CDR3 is TGTGCCAGCAGTTCCTTAGCGACGGTAGCCCATCCGGAGCAGTTCTTC.

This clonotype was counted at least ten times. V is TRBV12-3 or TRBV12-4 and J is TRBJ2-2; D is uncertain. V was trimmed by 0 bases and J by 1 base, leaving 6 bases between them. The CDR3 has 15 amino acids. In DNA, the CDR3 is TGTGCCAGCAGTTTAGCCGGGTTGAACACCGGGGAGCTGTTTTTT. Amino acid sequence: CASSLAGLNTGELFF.

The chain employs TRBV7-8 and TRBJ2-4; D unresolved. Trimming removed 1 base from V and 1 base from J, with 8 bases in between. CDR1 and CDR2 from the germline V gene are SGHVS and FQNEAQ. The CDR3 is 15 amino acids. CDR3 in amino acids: CASSLDGFAKNIQYF. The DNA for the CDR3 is TGTGCCAGCAGCTTAGACGGCTTTGCCAAAAACATTCAGTACTTC.

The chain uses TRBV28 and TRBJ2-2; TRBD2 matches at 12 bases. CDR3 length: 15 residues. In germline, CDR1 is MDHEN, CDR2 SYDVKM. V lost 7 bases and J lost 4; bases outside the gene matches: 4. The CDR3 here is CASTPGLAGTGELFF. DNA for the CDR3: TGTGCCAGCACCCCGGGACTAGCGGGCACCGGGGAGCTGTTTTTT.

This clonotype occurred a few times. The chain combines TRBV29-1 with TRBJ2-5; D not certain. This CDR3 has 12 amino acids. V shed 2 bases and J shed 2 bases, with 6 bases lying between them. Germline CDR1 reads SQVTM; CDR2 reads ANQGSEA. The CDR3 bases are TGCAGCGTTGAACTGGGTCAAGAGACCCAGTACTTC. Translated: CSVELGQETQYF.

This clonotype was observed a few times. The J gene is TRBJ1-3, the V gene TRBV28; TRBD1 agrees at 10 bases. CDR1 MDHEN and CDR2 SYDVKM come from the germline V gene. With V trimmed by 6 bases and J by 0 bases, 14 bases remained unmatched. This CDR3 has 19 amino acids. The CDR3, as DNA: TGTGCCAGCAGGCCACCGGGACAGGGGATTACACGCTCTGGAAACACCATATATTTT. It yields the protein CASRPPGQGITRSGNTIYF.

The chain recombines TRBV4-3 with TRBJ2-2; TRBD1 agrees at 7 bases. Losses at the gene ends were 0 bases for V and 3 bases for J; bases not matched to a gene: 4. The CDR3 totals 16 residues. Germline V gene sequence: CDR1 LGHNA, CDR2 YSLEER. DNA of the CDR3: TGCGCCAGCAGCCAAGAAACAGGGGACCACACCGGGGAGCTGTTTTTT. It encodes CASSQETGDHTGELFF.

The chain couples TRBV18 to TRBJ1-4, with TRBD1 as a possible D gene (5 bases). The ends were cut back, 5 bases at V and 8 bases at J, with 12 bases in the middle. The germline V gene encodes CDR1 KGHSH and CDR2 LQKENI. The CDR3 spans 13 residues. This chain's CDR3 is CASSAGIREKLFF. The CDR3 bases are TGTGCCAGCTCAGCAGGGATAAGGGAAAAACTGTTTTTT.

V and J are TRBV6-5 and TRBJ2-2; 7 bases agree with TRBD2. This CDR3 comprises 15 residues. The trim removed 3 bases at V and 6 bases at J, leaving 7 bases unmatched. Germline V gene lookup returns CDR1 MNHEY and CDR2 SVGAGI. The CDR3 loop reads CASSYLGGGAGELFF. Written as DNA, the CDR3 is TGTGCCAGCAGTTATTTGGGGGGAGGGGCCGGGGAGCTGTTTTTT.

In DNA, the CDR3 is TGTGCCAGCAGAAGGATAGGGGATGAGCAGTACTTC. Its translation is CASRRIGDEQYF. The chain is built from TRBV6-5 and TRBJ2-7, with D possibly TRBD1 on 5 matching bases. CDR1 and CDR2 (germline): MNHEY, SVGAGI. Trimming shortened V by 6 bases and J by 7 bases, and 13 bases separated the two germline ends. The CDR3 consists of 12 residues.

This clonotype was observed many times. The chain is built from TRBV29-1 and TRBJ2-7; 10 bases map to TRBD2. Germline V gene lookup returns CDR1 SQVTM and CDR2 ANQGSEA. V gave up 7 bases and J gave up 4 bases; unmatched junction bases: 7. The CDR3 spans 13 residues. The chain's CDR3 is CSARAGGRYEQYF. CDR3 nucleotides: TGCAGCGCACGAGCGGGGGGGCGGTACGAGCAGTACTTC.

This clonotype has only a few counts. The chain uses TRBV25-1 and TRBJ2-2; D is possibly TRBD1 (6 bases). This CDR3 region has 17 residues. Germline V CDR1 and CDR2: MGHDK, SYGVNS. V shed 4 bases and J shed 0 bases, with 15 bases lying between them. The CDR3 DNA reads TGTGCCAGCAGTGTCGTCTCCGGGACACCGAACACCGGGGAGCTGTTTTTT. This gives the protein CASSVVSGTPNTGELFF. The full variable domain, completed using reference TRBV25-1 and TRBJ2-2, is EADIYQTPRYLVIGTGKKITLECSQTMGHDKMYWYQQDPGMELHLIHYSYGVNSTEKGDLSSESTVSRIRTEHFPLTLESARPSHTSQYLCASSVVSGTPNTGELFFGEGSRLTVL.

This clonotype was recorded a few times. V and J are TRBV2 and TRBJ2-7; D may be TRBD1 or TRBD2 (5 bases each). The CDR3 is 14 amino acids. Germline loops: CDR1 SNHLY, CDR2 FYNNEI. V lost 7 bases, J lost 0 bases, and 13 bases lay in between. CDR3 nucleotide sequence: TGTGCCAGCAAAGGGGTGGGGAGCTCCTACGAGCAGTACTTC. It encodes CASKGVGSSYEQYF.

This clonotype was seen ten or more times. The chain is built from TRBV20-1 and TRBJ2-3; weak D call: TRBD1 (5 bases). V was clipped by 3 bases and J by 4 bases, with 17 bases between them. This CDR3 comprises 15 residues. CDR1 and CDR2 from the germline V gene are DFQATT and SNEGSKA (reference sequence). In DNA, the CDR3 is TGCAGTGCTAGCCAGGGCCTCGAAAGGGCAGATACGCAGTATTTT. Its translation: CSASQGLERADTQYF.